The rows below give T cell receptor beta chains drawn from one sample of a study of shared clonotypes between healthy human individuals. Libraries were prepared by immunoSEQ multiplex PCR; TCRdb keeps only in-frame clonotypes and omits some of them. Of about 490,000 clones listed, over 60% are singletons. Source material: PBMCs. These receptor sequences come from a woman in her thirties or forties in good health. Some clones in this sample may be carry-over from other donors' samples. The CDR3 runs from the conserved cysteine through the conserved F or W. The D gene is left open where the match is weak. Not every row has a clone size; where given, it reads once, few, many or a size class.

size: NA; D: TRBD1; V: TRBV28; J: TRBJ2-3; CDR3: CASTPGQSTDTQYF; DNA: TGTGCCAGCACCCCGGGACAGAGCACAGATACGCAGTATTTT
size: NA; D: TRBD2; V: TRBV9; J: TRBJ2-1; CDR3: CASSAGLAGGNEQFF; DNA: TGTGCCAGCAGCGCCGGACTAGCGGGCGGCAATGAGCAGTTCTTC
size: NA; D: NA; V: TRBV5-1; J: TRBJ2-5; CDR3: CASSLRDPRGETQYF; DNA: TGCGCCAGCAGCTTGAGGGACCCTCGGGGGGAGACCCAGTACTTC
size: once; D: NA; V: TRBV7-9; J: TRBJ2-1; CDR3: CASSLRRNEQFF; DNA: TGTGCCAGCAGCTTAAGGCGCAATGAGCAGTTCTTC
size: NA; D: NA; V: TRBV27; J: TRBJ1-2; CDR3: CASSLTGAEYGYTF; DNA: TGTGCCAGCAGTTTAACGGGGGCTGAGTATGGCTACACCTTC
size: NA; D: NA; V: TRBV7-2; J: TRBJ1-3; CDR3: CASSFHGASGNTIYF; DNA: TGTGCCAGCAGCTTTCACGGGGCCTCTGGAAACACCATATATTTT
size: NA; D: NA; V: TRBV5-5; J: TRBJ1-1; CDR3: CASSLWRQGGLSTEAFF; DNA: TGTGCCAGCAGCTTGTGGCGGCAGGGAGGGTTAAGCACTGAAGCTTTCTTT
size: few; D: NA; V: TRBV7-6; J: TRBJ1-2; CDR3: CASSLVGQGFSGYTF; DNA: TGTGCCAGCAGCTTGGTGGGACAAGGCTTTAGTGGCTACACCTTC
size: NA; D: NA; V: TRBV14; J: TRBJ2-2; CDR3: CASSRWTGNGELFF; DNA: TGTGCCAGCAGCCGGTGGACTGGTAACGGGGAGCTGTTTTTT
size: NA; D: TRBD2; V: TRBV7-2; J: TRBJ2-7; CDR3: CASSEGLASTYEQYF; DNA: TGTGCCAGCAGCGAGGGACTAGCGAGTACCTACGAGCAGTACTTC
size: NA; D: TRBD1; V: TRBV11-1; J: TRBJ2-2; CDR3: CASSKRTGRTGELFF; DNA: TGTGCCAGCAGCAAGAGGACAGGGCGCACCGGGGAGCTGTTTTTT
size: NA; D: TRBD1; V: TRBV28; J: TRBJ1-4; CDR3: CASSLLGQGGLNEKLFF; DNA: TGTGCCAGCAGTTTATTGGGACAGGGGGGACTTAATGAAAAACTGTTTTTT
size: few; D: TRBD1; V: TRBV6-1; J: TRBJ1-5; CDR3: CAISESVMGQGYQPQHF; DNA: TGTGCCATCAGTGAGTCGGTGATGGGACAGGGGTATCAGCCCCAGCATTTT
size: few; D: NA; V: TRBV5-4; J: TRBJ2-7; CDR3: CASSLDFSSYEQYF; DNA: TGTGCCAGCAGCTTGGACTTTAGCTCCTACGAGCAGTACTTC
size: NA; D: TRBD1; V: TRBV27; J: TRBJ1-5; CDR3: CASRSGEGASNQPQHF; DNA: TGTGCCAGCAGGTCAGGGGAGGGGGCAAGCAATCAGCCCCAGCATTTT
size: NA; D: NA; V: TRBV7-2; J: TRBJ2-5; CDR3: CASSRDLQETQYF; DNA: TGTGCCAGCAGCAGGGACTTACAAGAGACCCAGTACTTC
size: NA; D: TRBD2; V: TRBV5-8; J: TRBJ2-1; CDR3: CASSGSGRASYNEQFF; DNA: TGTGCCAGCAGCGGGAGCGGGAGGGCGTCCTACAATGAGCAGTTCTTC
size: NA; D: NA; V: TRBV5-6; J: TRBJ2-5; CDR3: CASSLAAGPAQETQYF; DNA: TGTGCCAGCAGCTTGGCCGCAGGGCCCGCCCAAGAGACCCAGTACTTC
size: NA; D: NA; V: TRBV4-3; J: TRBJ2-1; CDR3: CASSPKPGVDFNEQFF; DNA: TGCGCCAGCAGCCCTAAGCCGGGAGTAGATTTTAATGAGCAGTTCTTC
size: NA; D: NA; V: TRBV10-3; J: TRBJ2-5; CDR3: CAISEGALQETQYF; DNA: TGTGCCATCAGTGAAGGGGCGCTACAAGAGACCCAGTACTTC
size: NA; D: TRBD1; V: TRBV7-8; J: TRBJ1-2; CDR3: CASSLGRPGTAYIYGYTF; DNA: TGTGCCAGCAGCTTAGGTCGACCAGGGACAGCATACATCTATGGCTACACCTTC
size: NA; D: TRBD2; V: TRBV7-8; J: TRBJ2-7; CDR3: CASSPGTSGSHEQYF; DNA: TGTGCCAGCAGCCCAGGGACTAGCGGGAGCCACGAGCAGTACTTC
size: NA; D: TRBD2; V: TRBV29-1; J: TRBJ2-5; CDR3: CSAGGTSGSFETLYF; DNA: TGCAGCGCTGGGGGGACTAGCGGGAGTTTCGAGACCCTGTACTTC
size: few; D: NA; V: TRBV5-4; J: TRBJ1-2; CDR3: CASSLETGHGYTF; DNA: TGTGCCAGCAGCTTGGAAACAGGGCATGGCTACACCTTC
size: NA; D: NA; V: TRBV30; J: TRBJ1-4; CDR3: CAWGGRFGRTTVNEKLFF; DNA: TGTGCCTGGGGGGGGCGATTCGGACGGACTACCGTTAATGAAAAACTGTTTTTT
size: NA; D: NA; V: TRBV15; J: TRBJ2-1; CDR3: CATMNGRSYNEQFF; DNA: TGTGCCACCATGAACGGGAGATCATACAATGAGCAGTTCTTC
size: NA; D: TRBD1; V: TRBV6-1; J: TRBJ1-5; CDR3: CASSEDRGGNQPQHF; DNA: TGTGCCAGCAGTGAAGACAGGGGTGGCAATCAGCCCCAGCATTTT
size: few; D: NA; V: TRBV6-1; J: TRBJ1-5; CDR3: CASRETLEPQHF; DNA: TGTGCCAGCAGGGAGACCCTTGAGCCCCAGCATTTT
size: NA; D: TRBD2; V: TRBV9; J: TRBJ2-1; CDR3: CASSLAGGPYNEQFF; DNA: TGTGCCAGCAGCTTAGCGGGAGGACCCTACAATGAGCAGTTCTTC
size: NA; D: TRBD1; V: TRBV7-9; J: TRBJ2-7; CDR3: CASSPDRGDYEQYF; DNA: TGTGCCAGCAGCCCAGACAGGGGTGACTACGAGCAGTACTTC
size: NA; D: NA; V: TRBV6-5; J: TRBJ2-7; CDR3: CASSFGLEGYEQYF; DNA: TGTGCCAGCAGTTTTGGGCTAGAGGGCTACGAGCAGTACTTC
size: NA; D: NA; V: TRBV28; J: TRBJ2-5; CDR3: CATLAGLNQETQYF; DNA: TGTGCCACCTTAGCTGGCCTAAACCAGGAGACCCAGTACTTC
size: NA; D: TRBD2; V: TRBV7-7; J: TRBJ2-1; CDR3: CASSLERESEQFF; DNA: TGTGCCAGCAGCTTAGAGCGGGAATCTGAGCAGTTCTTC
size: NA; D: NA; V: TRBV5-1; J: TRBJ1-1; CDR3: CASSIKENTEAFF; DNA: TGCGCCAGCAGCATCAAAGAAAACACTGAAGCTTTCTTT
size: NA; D: NA; V: TRBV5-4; J: TRBJ2-7; CDR3: CASSLDGESYEQYF; DNA: TGTGCCAGCAGCTTGGACGGTGAAAGCTACGAGCAGTACTTC
size: NA; D: NA; V: TRBV11-2; J: TRBJ2-7; CDR3: CASSLDSTGSYEQYF; DNA: TGTGCCAGCAGCTTAGATTCTACGGGGTCCTACGAGCAGTACTTC
size: NA; D: NA; V: TRBV6-1; J: TRBJ2-7; CDR3: CASSESLDRFAYEQYF; DNA: TGTGCCAGCAGTGAATCCCTAGACAGGTTCGCCTACGAGCAGTACTTC
size: many; D: NA; V: TRBV30; J: TRBJ1-4; CDR3: CAWSAPTTVSNEKLFF; DNA: TGTGCCTGGAGTGCCCCGACGACAGTTTCTAATGAAAAACTGTTTTTT
size: few; D: NA; V: TRBV5-4; J: TRBJ2-2; CDR3: CASRALASGELFF; DNA: TGTGCCAGCAGGGCTCTAGCGTCTGGGGAGCTGTTTTTT
size: NA; D: TRBD2; V: TRBV27; J: TRBJ2-7; CDR3: CASSLSLAAPYEQYF; DNA: TGTGCCAGCAGTTTATCCCTAGCGGCACCCTACGAGCAGTACTTC
size: NA; D: NA; V: TRBV4-2; J: TRBJ2-2; CDR3: CASSQDWEGAADTGELFF; DNA: TGTGCCAGCAGCCAAGATTGGGAGGGGGCGGCGGACACCGGGGAGCTGTTTTTT
size: NA; D: NA; V: TRBV7-9; J: TRBJ1-6; CDR3: CASSTNRVGSPLHF; DNA: TGTGCCAGCAGCACCAACAGGGTTGGGTCACCCCTCCACTTT
size: NA; D: NA; V: TRBV27; J: TRBJ1-2; CDR3: CASSLSSTPGGYTF; DNA: TGTGCCAGCAGTTTATCGAGTACCCCAGGAGGCTACACCTTC
size: NA; D: NA; V: TRBV6-5; J: TRBJ1-2; CDR3: CASKVGATPNYGYTF; DNA: TGTGCCAGCAAGGTGGGGGCCACACCGAACTATGGCTACACCTTC
size: NA; D: NA; V: TRBV4-3; J: TRBJ2-5; CDR3: CASSQDTGMETQYF; DNA: TGCGCCAGCAGCCAAGATACAGGGATGGAGACCCAGTACTTC
size: NA; D: TRBD1; V: TRBV11-2; J: TRBJ1-1; CDR3: CASSLGMTGGTEAFF; DNA: TGTGCCAGCAGCTTAGGAATGACAGGGGGCACTGAAGCTTTCTTT
size: NA; D: NA; V: TRBV27; J: TRBJ1-2; CDR3: CASSLSSGGGSGYTF; DNA: TGTGCCAGCAGTTTATCATCCGGGGGGGGATCCGGCTACACCTTC
size: NA; D: TRBD1; V: TRBV5-1; J: TRBJ1-2; CDR3: CASGSGTGEFYTF; DNA: TGCGCCAGCGGCTCCGGGACAGGGGAATTTTACACCTTC
size: NA; D: NA; V: TRBV11-1; J: TRBJ1-5; CDR3: CASSTGEWYQPQHF; DNA: TGTGCCAGCAGCACCGGAGAATGGTATCAGCCCCAGCATTTT
size: NA; D: NA; V: TRBV5-1; J: TRBJ1-1; CDR3: CASSSTGDLEAFF; DNA: TGCGCCAGCAGCTCTACAGGAGACCTTGAAGCTTTCTTT
size: NA; D: NA; V: TRBV7-7; J: TRBJ2-1; CDR3: CASSLDHMNEQFF; DNA: TGTGCCAGCAGCCTGGACCATATGAATGAGCAGTTCTTC
size: NA; D: NA; V: TRBV5-1; J: TRBJ2-7; CDR3: CASSSDTFYEQYF; DNA: TGCGCCAGCAGCTCGGACACGTTCTACGAGCAGTACTTC
size: NA; D: TRBD2; V: TRBV10-3; J: TRBJ2-2; CDR3: CAISESVRGSAAGELFF; DNA: TGTGCCATCAGTGAGTCGGTTCGCGGGAGCGCCGCCGGGGAGCTGTTTTTT
size: NA; D: NA; V: TRBV7-9; J: TRBJ2-3; CDR3: CASSLSAGDTQYF; DNA: TGTGCCAGCAGCTTAAGTGCGGGGGATACGCAGTATTTT
size: NA; D: NA; V: TRBV11-2; J: TRBJ2-7; CDR3: CASSFDPTSSYEQYF; DNA: TGTGCCAGCAGCTTCGACCCTACTAGTTCCTACGAGCAGTACTTC
size: NA; D: TRBD2; V: TRBV28; J: TRBJ2-7; CDR3: CASSLWPPTSGRSTPGYEQYF; DNA: TGTGCCAGCAGTTTATGGCCCCCTACTAGCGGGAGGAGTACACCCGGCTACGAGCAGTACTTC
size: NA; D: NA; V: TRBV7-3; J: TRBJ2-2; CDR3: CASSHPTGELFF; DNA: TGTGCCAGCAGCCACCCCACCGGGGAGCTGTTTTTT
size: NA; D: TRBD1; V: TRBV6-5; J: TRBJ2-7; CDR3: CASSYSTGWYEQYF; DNA: TGTGCCAGCAGTTACTCGACAGGGTGGTACGAGCAGTACTTC
size: NA; D: TRBD1; V: TRBV18; J: TRBJ2-1; CDR3: CASSPREQGSFF; DNA: TGTGCCAGCTCACCACGCGAACAGGGGTCGTTCTTC